Below are 9 T cell receptor beta chains sequenced from a single sample in a study of cytomegalovirus exposure and HLA in healthy donors. PCR primers comprised 60 Vbeta and 13 Jbeta primers. This table comes from immunoSEQ multiplex PCR, and its TCRdb copy is limited to in-frame clones, with some not included. In the table there are about 140,000 clones, 66% of which are singletons. The material sequenced was PBMCs. The receptors stem from a woman aged 60-75 years in good health and CMV-seronegative.

V usage is TRBV19 and J usage is TRBJ1-6; D gene ambiguous. Trimming cost V 1 base and J 14 bases, with 6 bases left between them. This CDR3 is 11 amino acids long. Germline loops: CDR1 LNHDA, CDR2 SQIVND (reference sequence). CDR3 protein: CASSIAATLHF. CDR3 DNA sequence: TGTGCCAGTAGTATAGCCGCTACCCTCCACTTT.

The chain links TRBV19 to TRBJ1-2; tentatively, D is TRBD1 (6 bases). Looked up from germline, CDR1 is LNHDA and CDR2 is SQIVND (reference sequence). Trimming pared 3 bases from V and 2 bases from J, leaving 13 bases between. CDR3 length: 15 residues. CDR3 in amino acids: CASSIRTEGNYGYTF. DNA for the CDR3: TGTGCCAGTAGTATCAGGACAGAAGGCAACTATGGCTACACCTTC.

The chain has TRBV4-2 and TRBJ1-1; 8 bases map to TRBD1. After removal of 5 bases from V and 7 bases from J, the junction contained 6 bases not matched to a gene. From germline, CDR1 is LGHNA and CDR2 YNFKEQ. This CDR3 region has 13 residues. The CDR3 DNA sequence: TGTGCCAGCAGCTCAGGGGGCGAGGGTGAAGCTTTCTTT. Protein product: CASSSGGEGEAFF.

This clone was seen more than once but under ten times. This chain uses TRBV7-9 with TRBJ1-1; a weak D match, TRBD1 (5 bases). The CDR3 runs to 13 residues. Looked up from germline, CDR1 is SEHNR and CDR2 is FQNEAQ (reference sequence). Trimming removed 5 bases at V and 6 bases at J, with 13 bases between. CDR3 residues: CASSPNRSPEAFF. The CDR3 nucleotides are TGTGCCAGCAGCCCCAACAGGTCCCCTGAAGCTTTCTTT.

This clone came up a few times. V and J are TRBV25-1 and TRBJ1-2; a possible D gene is TRBD1 (6 bases). Germline V lookup: CDR1 MGHDK, CDR2 SYGVNS. The CDR3 covers 13 residues. Trimming pared 2 bases from V and 3 bases from J, leaving 7 bases between. The CDR3 coding sequence is TGTGCCAGCAGTGAAGCAGGGGACTATGGCTACACCTTC. As protein: CASSEAGDYGYTF.

This rearrangement joins TRBV28 to TRBJ1-2, with 9 positions matching TRBD1. V lost 7 bases to trimming and J lost 3 bases; unmatched junction nucleotides: 12. CDR1 is MDHEN, CDR2 SYDVKM, per germline. The length of the CDR3 is 16 residues. The CDR3 region is CASMDRGGVRHYGYTF. The CDR3 coding sequence is TGTGCCAGCATGGACAGGGGTGGGGTTCGTCACTATGGCTACACCTTC.

This chain links TRBV5-1 with TRBJ2-3, with 10 bases fitting TRBD2. Germline V gives CDR1 SGHRS, CDR2 YFSETQ. This CDR3 has 14 residues. The V and J ends lost 5 bases and 4 bases, in that order; junction bases with no gene match: 4. The chain's CDR3 is CASRAAGGADTQYF. Here the CDR3 DNA reads TGCGCCAGCAGGGCAGCGGGGGGGGCAGATACGCAGTATTTT.

This chain joins TRBV5-4 and TRBJ2-2, with a weak D call TRBD1 (6 bases). Trimming left V 0 bases short and J 6 bases short, with 12 bases between. Germline V gene sequence: CDR1 SGHNT, CDR2 YYREEE (reference sequence). CDR3 length equals 15 residues. CDR3 DNA sequence: TGTGCCAGCAGCTTGGGGGGGCGCTTGTCCGGGGAGCTGTTTTTT. Amino acids: CASSLGGRLSGELFF.

In the case of this clone: One end of the junction is discordant with germline, which a read error may explain. The J gene is TRBJ2-3, the V gene TRBV27, with TRBD2 matching 8 bases. Germline CDR1 reads MNHEY; CDR2 reads SMNVEV (reference sequence). This CDR3 is 14 amino acids long. This CDR3 is CASSHGTRGDPQYF. DNA of the CDR3: TGTGCCAGCAGCCACGGGACTAGAGGAGATCCGCAGTATTTT.